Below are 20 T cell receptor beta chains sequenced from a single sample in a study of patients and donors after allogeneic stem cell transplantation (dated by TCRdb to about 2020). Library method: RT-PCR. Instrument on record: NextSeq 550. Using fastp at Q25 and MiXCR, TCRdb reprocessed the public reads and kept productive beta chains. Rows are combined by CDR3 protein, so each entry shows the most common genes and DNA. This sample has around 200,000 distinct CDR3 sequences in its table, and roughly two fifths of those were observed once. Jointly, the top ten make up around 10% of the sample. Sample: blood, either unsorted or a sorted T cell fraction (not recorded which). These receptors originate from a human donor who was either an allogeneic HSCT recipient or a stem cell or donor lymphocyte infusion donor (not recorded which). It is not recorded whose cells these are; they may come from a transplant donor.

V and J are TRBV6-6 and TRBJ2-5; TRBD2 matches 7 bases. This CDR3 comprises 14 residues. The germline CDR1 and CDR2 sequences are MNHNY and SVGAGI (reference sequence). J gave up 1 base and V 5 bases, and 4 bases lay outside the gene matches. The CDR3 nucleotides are TGTGCCAGCAGTCGCGGGGGAGCCCAAGAGACCCAGTACTTC. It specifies CASSRGGAQETQYF.

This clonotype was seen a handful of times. The CDR3 sequence is CSAPDRGSNQPQHF. The DNA for the CDR3 is TGCAGTGCCCCCGATAGGGGCAGCAATCAGCCCCAGCATTTT. This chain uses TRBV20-1 with TRBJ1-5; TRBD1 might be the D (5 bases). From germline, CDR1 is DFQATT and CDR2 SNEGSKA (reference sequence). Trimming took off 6 bases at V and 1 base at J, with 13 bases between the two ends. The CDR3 runs to 14 residues.

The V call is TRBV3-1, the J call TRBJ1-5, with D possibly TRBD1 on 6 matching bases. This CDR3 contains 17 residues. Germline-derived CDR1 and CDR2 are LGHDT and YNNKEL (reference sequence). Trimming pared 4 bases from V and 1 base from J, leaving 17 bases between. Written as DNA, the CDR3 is TGTGCCAGCAGCCCAGGAATCCCTACAGGGAGCAATCAGCCCCAGCATTTT. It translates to CASSPGIPTGSNQPQHF.

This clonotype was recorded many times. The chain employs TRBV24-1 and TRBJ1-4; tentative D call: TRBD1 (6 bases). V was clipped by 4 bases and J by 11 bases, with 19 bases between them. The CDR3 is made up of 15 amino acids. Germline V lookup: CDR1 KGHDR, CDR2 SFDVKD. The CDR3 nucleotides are TGTGCCACCAGTGACACCGGGACACAAAAGGGGAAACTGTTTTTT. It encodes CATSDTGTQKGKLFF.

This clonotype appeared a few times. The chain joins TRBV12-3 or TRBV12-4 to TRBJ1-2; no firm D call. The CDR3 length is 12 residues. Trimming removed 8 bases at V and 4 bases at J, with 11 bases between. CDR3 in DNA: TGTGCCAGCGCCGGACCGACCTATGGCTACACCTTC. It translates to CASAGPTYGYTF.

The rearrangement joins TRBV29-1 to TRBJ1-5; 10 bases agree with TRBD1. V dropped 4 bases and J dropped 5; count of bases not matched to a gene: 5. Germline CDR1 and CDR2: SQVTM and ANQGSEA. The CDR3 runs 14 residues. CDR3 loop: CSVAGTGDHQPQHF. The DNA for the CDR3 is TGCAGCGTTGCCGGGACAGGGGACCATCAGCCCCAGCATTTT.

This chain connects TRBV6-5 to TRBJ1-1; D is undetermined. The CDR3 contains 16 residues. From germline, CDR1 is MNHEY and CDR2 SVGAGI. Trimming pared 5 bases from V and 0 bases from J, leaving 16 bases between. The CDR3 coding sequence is TGTGCCAGCAGTGACGTGAGGGCGGGTCTGAACACTGAAGCTTTCTTT. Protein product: CASSDVRAGLNTEAFF.

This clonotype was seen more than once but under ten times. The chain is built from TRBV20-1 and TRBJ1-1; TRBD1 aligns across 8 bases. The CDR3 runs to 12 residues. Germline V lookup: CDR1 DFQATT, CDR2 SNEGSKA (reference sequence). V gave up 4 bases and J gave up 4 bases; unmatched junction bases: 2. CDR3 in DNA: TGCAGTGCTACAGGGGGCAGCACTGAAGCTTTCTTT. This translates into CSATGGSTEAFF.

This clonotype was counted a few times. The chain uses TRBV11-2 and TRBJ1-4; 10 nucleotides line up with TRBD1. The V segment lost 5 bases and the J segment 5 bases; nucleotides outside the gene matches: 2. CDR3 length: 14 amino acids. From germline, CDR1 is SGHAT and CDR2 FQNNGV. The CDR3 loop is CASSPDRGNEKLFF. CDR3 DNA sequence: TGTGCCAGCAGCCCGGACAGGGGGAATGAAAAACTGTTTTTT.

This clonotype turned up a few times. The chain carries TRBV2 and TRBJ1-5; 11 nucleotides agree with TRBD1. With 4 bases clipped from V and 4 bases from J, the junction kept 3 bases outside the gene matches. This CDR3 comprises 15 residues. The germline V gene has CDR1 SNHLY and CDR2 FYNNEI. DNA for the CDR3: TGTGCCAGCAGTGGGACAGGGGGCAGGAATCAGCCCCAGCATTTT. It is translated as CASSGTGGRNQPQHF.

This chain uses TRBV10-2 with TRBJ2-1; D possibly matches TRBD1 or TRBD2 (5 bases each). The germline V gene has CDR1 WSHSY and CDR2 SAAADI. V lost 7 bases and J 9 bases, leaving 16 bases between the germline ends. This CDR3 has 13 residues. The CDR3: CASIVLDGGEQFF. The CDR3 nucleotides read TGCGCCAGCATAGTACTAGATGGGGGTGAGCAGTTCTTC.

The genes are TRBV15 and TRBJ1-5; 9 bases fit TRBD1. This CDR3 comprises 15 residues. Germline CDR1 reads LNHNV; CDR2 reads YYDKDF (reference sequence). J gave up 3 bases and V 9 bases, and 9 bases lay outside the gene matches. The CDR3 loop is CATQRDRAINQPQHF. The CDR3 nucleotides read TGTGCCACACAGAGGGACAGGGCAATCAATCAGCCCCAGCATTTT.

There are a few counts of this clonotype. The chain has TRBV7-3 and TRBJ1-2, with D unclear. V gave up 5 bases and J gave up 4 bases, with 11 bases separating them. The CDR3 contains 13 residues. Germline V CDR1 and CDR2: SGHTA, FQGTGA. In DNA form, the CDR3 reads TGTGCCAGCAGCCTCTCGGAAGGCTATGGCTACACCTTC. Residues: CASSLSEGYGYTF.

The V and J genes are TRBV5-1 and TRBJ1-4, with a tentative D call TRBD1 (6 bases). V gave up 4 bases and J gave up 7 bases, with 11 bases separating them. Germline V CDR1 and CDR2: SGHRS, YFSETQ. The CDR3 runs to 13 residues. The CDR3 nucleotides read TGCGCCAGCAGCCACCCGACAGGTGAAAAACTGTTTTTT. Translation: CASSHPTGEKLFF.

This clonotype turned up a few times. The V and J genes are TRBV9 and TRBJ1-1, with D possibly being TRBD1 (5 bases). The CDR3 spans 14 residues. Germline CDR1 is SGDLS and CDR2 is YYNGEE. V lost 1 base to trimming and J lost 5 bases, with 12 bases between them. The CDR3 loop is CASSVILGDTEAFF. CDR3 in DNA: TGTGCCAGCAGCGTAATCCTAGGGGATACTGAAGCTTTCTTT.

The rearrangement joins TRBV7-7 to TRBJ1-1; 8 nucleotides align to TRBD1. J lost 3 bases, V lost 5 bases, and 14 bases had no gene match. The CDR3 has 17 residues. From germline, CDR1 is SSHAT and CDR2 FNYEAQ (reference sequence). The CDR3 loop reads CASSRIDRGGPDTEAFF. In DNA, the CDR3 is TGTGCCAGCAGCCGCATCGACAGGGGTGGGCCGGACACTGAAGCTTTCTTT.

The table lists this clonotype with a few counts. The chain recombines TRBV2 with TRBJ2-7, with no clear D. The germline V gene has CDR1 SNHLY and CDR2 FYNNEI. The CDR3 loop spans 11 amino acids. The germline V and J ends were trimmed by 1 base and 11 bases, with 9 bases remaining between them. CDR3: CASSEVRDEYF. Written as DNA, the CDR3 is TGTGCCAGCAGTGAAGTTAGAGACGAGTACTTC. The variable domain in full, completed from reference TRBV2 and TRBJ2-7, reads EPEVTQTPSHQVTQMGQEVILRCVPISNHLYFYWYRQILGQKVEFLVSFYNNEISEKSEIFDDQFSVERPDGSNFTLKIRSTKLEDSAMYFCASSEVRDEYFGPGTRLTVT.

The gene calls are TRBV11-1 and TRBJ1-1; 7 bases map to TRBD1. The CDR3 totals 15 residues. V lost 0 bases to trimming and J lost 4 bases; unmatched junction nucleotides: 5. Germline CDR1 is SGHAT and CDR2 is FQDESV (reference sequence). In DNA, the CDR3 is TGTGCCAGCAGCTTAGCGGTGGCAGGGGGCACTGAAGCTTTCTTT. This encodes CASSLAVAGGTEAFF.

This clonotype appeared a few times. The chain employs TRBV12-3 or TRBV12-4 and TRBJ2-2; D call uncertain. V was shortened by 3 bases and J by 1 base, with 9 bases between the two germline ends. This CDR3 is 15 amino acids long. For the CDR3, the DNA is TGTGCCAGCAGTTTTTCGGCGAGGAACACCGGGGAGCTGTTTTTT. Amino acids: CASSFSARNTGELFF.

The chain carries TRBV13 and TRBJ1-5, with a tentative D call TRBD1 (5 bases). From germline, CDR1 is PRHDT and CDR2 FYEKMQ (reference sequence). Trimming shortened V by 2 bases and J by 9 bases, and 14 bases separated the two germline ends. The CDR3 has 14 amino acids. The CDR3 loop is CASSLSQGSGPQHF. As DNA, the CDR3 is TGTGCCAGCAGCTTAAGCCAGGGCTCCGGGCCCCAGCATTTT.